These 29 T cell receptor beta chains came from one sample sequenced in a study of T cell changes during pregnancy in multiple sclerosis. Profiling relied on immunoSEQ multiplex PCR, and the TCRdb table lists in-frame clones only, not all of them. The sample yields around 53,000 clones, 92% seen once. Sequences were derived from CD4+ T cells from peripheral blood mononuclear cells, sampled after pregnancy. Receptors were obtained from a female donor with multiple sclerosis, enrolled in a pregnancy study.

The rearrangement uses TRBV7-2 and TRBJ1-5; TRBD1 is a possible D gene (6 bases). CDR3 length: 15 amino acids. Germline values: CDR1 SGHTA, CDR2 FQGNSA. Trimming cost V 3 bases and J 4 bases, with 13 bases left between them. CDR3 region: CASSLGAGWNQPQHF. CDR3 sequence (DNA): TGTGCCAGCAGCTTGGGGGCTGGGTGGAATCAGCCCCAGCATTTT.

The chain carries TRBV27 and TRBJ1-6; D is possibly TRBD1 (6 bases). The V end was cut by 1 base, the J end by 2 bases, with 12 bases between. The CDR3 is 17 residues long. The germline gives CDR1 MNHEY, CDR2 SMNVEV (reference sequence). The DNA for the CDR3 is TGTGCCAGCAGTTTATTCGCCACAGGGACCTATAATTCACCCCTCCACTTT. It specifies CASSLFATGTYNSPLHF.

This clone was seen once. This rearrangement joins TRBV13 to TRBJ2-3; D may be TRBD2 (7 bases). Per germline, CDR1 PRHDT and CDR2 FYEKMQ (reference sequence). The ends were cut back, 5 bases at V and 3 bases at J, with 15 bases in the middle. CDR3 length: 15 residues. The CDR3 here is CASSLGGRNTDTQYF. CDR3 nucleotide sequence: TGTGCCAGCAGCCTGGGGGGGCGGAATACAGATACGCAGTATTTT.

The gene calls are TRBV7-2 and TRBJ1-5, with unresolved D. Trimming cost V 3 bases and J 0 bases, with 12 bases left between them. The CDR3 runs to 16 residues. From germline, CDR1 is SGHTA and CDR2 FQGNSA. CDR3 coding DNA: TGTGCCAGCAGCTTGCGTACCGCCTATAGCAATCAGCCCCAGCATTTT. Protein sequence: CASSLRTAYSNQPQHF. The variable domain in full, with the rest retrieved from reference TRBV7-2 and TRBJ1-5, is GAGVSQSPSNKVTEKGKDVELRCDPISGHTALYWYRQSLGQGLEFLIYFQGNSAPDKSGLPSDRFSAERTGGSVSTLTIQRTQQEDSAVYLCASSLRTAYSNQPQHFGDGTRLSIL.

The table lists this clone with a few counts. CDR3 protein: CASSPQGLNTEAFF. In DNA form, the CDR3 reads TGTGCCAGCAGCCCCCAGGGGCTGAACACTGAAGCTTTCTTT. The chain uses TRBV7-3 and TRBJ1-1, with a weak D call TRBD1 (6 bases). From germline, CDR1 is SGHTA and CDR2 FQGTGA. The ends were cut back, 5 bases at V and 0 bases at J, with 10 bases in the middle. This CDR3 region has 14 residues.

The chain combines TRBV7-2 with TRBJ1-2, with TRBD1 matching 7 bases. The ends lost 5 bases at V and 4 bases at J; junction bases unmatched: 7. CDR3 size: 14 residues. Germline V CDR1 and CDR2: SGHTA, FQGNSA. The CDR3 DNA reads as TGTGCCAGCAGCCAGTACGGACAGGCCTATGGCTACACCTTC. Translating it yields CASSQYGQAYGYTF.

This clone was seen only once. The chain couples TRBV30 to TRBJ2-3; 13 bases are a match to TRBD2. The germline V gene has CDR1 GTSNPN and CDR2 SVGIG (reference sequence). CDR3 length: 14 amino acids. Trimming cost V 2 bases and J 7 bases; bases outside gene matches: 3. The CDR3 protein is CAWSRLAGGNTQYF. Written as DNA, the CDR3 is TGTGCCTGGAGTCGACTAGCGGGGGGAAATACGCAGTATTTT.

The gene calls are TRBV5-1 and TRBJ2-1, with TRBD2 as a possible D gene (5 bases). This CDR3 spans 15 amino acids. The V gene's germline CDR1 is SGHRS and CDR2 YFSETQ. Trimming shortened V by 3 bases and J by 4 bases, and 14 bases separated the two germline ends. The CDR3 region has the DNA TGCGCCAGCAGCTCTGTAGCGTTTGATTACAATGAGCAGTTCTTC. Its translation: CASSSVAFDYNEQFF.

Many counts were recorded for this clone. The chain joins TRBV29-1 to TRBJ1-1, with 7 bases aligning to TRBD1. This CDR3 has 11 amino acids. Germline V lookup: CDR1 SQVTM, CDR2 ANQGSEA. Trimming removed 7 bases from V and 2 bases from J; junction bases left unmatched: 1. The CDR3 DNA sequence: TGCAGCGGGGACAGTAACACTGAAGCTTTCTTT. This gives the protein CSGDSNTEAFF.

The chain couples TRBV6-4 to TRBJ2-3, with 9 bases fitting TRBD2. The CDR3 contains 18 residues. CDR1 is MRHNA and CDR2 is SNTAGT in the germline V gene. V was clipped by 1 base and J by 5 bases; unmatched bases: 13. The CDR3 DNA sequence: TGTGCCAGCAGTGACTTCCCCCTAGGGCGGGGGGGCCTAGATACGCAGTATTTT. This gives the protein CASSDFPLGRGGLDTQYF.

The chain uses TRBV9 and TRBJ2-5; D unresolved. From germline, CDR1 is SGDLS and CDR2 YYNGEE. V lost 0 bases and J lost 6, with 9 bases in between. The CDR3 is 13 residues long. In DNA, the CDR3 is TGTGCCAGCAGCGTAGGAGGAACCCAGACCCAGTACTTC. This translates into CASSVGGTQTQYF.

The CDR3 loop reads CAISEGTGMGTYEQYF. The CDR3 region has the DNA TGTGCCATCAGTGAGGGGACAGGGATGGGTACCTACGAGCAGTACTTC. The rearrangement uses TRBV10-3 and TRBJ2-7; 9 nucleotides match TRBD1. Germline loops: CDR1 ENHRY, CDR2 SYGVKD. V shed 2 bases, J shed 2 bases, and the junction held 7 bases outside the gene matches. The CDR3 runs to 16 residues.

The chain employs TRBV19 and TRBJ1-2; no clear D gene. The CDR3 sequence is 14 residues long. CDR1 is LNHDA, CDR2 SQIVND, per germline (reference sequence). V was pared by 5 bases and J by 1 base, with 11 bases between. The chain's CDR3 is CASSEEGFNYGYTF. CDR3 coding DNA: TGTGCCAGTAGTGAAGAGGGCTTTAACTATGGCTACACCTTC.

J is TRBJ1-1 and V is TRBV19; possible D gene TRBD1, 6 bases. V lost 2 bases to trimming and J lost 6 bases, with 13 bases between them. Germline CDR1 LNHDA, CDR2 SQIVND (reference sequence). The CDR3 has 14 amino acids. The CDR3: CASSIRGGGAEAFF. Written as DNA, the CDR3 is TGTGCCAGTAGTATAAGGGGCGGGGGCGCTGAAGCTTTCTTT.

The rearrangement uses TRBV6-5 and TRBJ1-2, with TRBD1 matching over 11 bases. Germline loops: CDR1 MNHEY, CDR2 SVGAGI. The V segment lost 6 bases and the J segment 0 bases; nucleotides outside the gene matches: 3. The CDR3 consists of 15 residues. CDR3 region: CASRGTGGANYGYTF. The CDR3 nucleotides read TGTGCCAGCAGAGGGACAGGGGGTGCTAACTATGGCTACACCTTC.

The V and J genes are TRBV18 and TRBJ1-4, with D maybe TRBD1 (5 bases). CDR1 KGHSH and CDR2 LQKENI come from the germline V gene. V dropped 0 bases and J dropped 8 bases, with 13 bases sitting between them. The CDR3 consists of 15 residues. As DNA, the CDR3 is TGTGCCAGCTCACCACCCCAGGGACTTTGGGAAAAACTGTTTTTT. Encoded protein: CASSPPQGLWEKLFF.

The chain combines TRBV7-3 with TRBJ1-2, with 10 bases lining up with TRBD1. The V segment lost 5 bases and the J segment 8 bases; nucleotides outside the gene matches: 8. Germline V lookup: CDR1 SGHTA, CDR2 FQGTGA. There are 14 residues in the CDR3. CDR3 sequence (DNA): TGTGCCAGCAGCCCAGGACAGGGGGAAGGGGGCTACACCTTC. Translating it yields CASSPGQGEGGYTF. Full variable domain (missing parts from reference TRBV7-3 and TRBJ1-2): GAGVSQTPSNKVTEKGKYVELRCDPISGHTALYWYRQSLGQGPEFLIYFQGTGAADDSGLPNDRFFAVRPEGSVSTLKIQRTERGDSAVYLCASSPGQGEGGYTFGSGTRLTVV.

The chain couples TRBV6-5 to TRBJ1-4, with a tentative D call TRBD1 (6 bases). The CDR3 runs 15 residues. V lost 6 bases and J lost 6, with 17 bases in between. The germline V gene encodes CDR1 MNHEY and CDR2 SVGAGI. The CDR3 nucleotides read TGTGCCAGCAGACCTCTGGGGGCCGGGGATGAAAAACTGTTTTTT. It codes for CASRPLGAGDEKLFF.

This clone was counted a single time. The V call is TRBV9, the J call TRBJ1-1; possible D gene TRBD1, 5 bases. Trimming took 4 bases from V and 4 from J, leaving 17 bases between them. Per the germline V gene, CDR1 is SGDLS and CDR2 is YYNGEE. This CDR3 region has 15 residues. CDR3 in amino acids: CASSPRGREITEAFF. The CDR3 nucleotides read TGTGCCAGCAGCCCCCGAGGCAGGGAAATCACTGAAGCTTTCTTT.

This clone has only a few counts. The chain links TRBV6-1 to TRBJ1-3; TRBD1 agrees at 8 bases. Germline V gene data show CDR1 as MNHNS and CDR2 as SASEGT. This CDR3 contains 16 residues. V lost 4 bases, J lost 0 bases, and 5 bases stayed unmatched. As DNA, the CDR3 is TGTGCCAGCAGTGCAGGACAGGGAATCTCTGGAAACACCATATATTTT. This encodes CASSAGQGISGNTIYF.

The chain couples TRBV21-1 to TRBJ1-5. TRBV21-1 has pseudogene status. The CDR3 contains 15 residues. The CDR3 DNA reads TGTGCCGGCAGCACCCTGGTCCGGAGCAATCAGCCCCAGCATTTT. Protein: CAGSTLVRSNQPQHF.

The J gene is TRBJ1-5, the V gene TRBV19, with 8 bases aligning to TRBD1. Losses at the gene ends were 6 bases for V and 3 bases for J; bases not matched to a gene: 7. This CDR3 is 15 amino acids long. In germline, CDR1 is LNHDA, CDR2 SQIVND (reference sequence). CDR3 region: CASSKTGVVNQPQHF. The CDR3 DNA sequence: TGTGCCAGTAGCAAGACAGGGGTTGTCAATCAGCCCCAGCATTTT.

V gene TRBV5-8 combines with J gene TRBJ1-1; TRBD1 matches 7 bases. The CDR3 extends over 15 amino acids. V shed 4 bases, J shed 3 bases, and the junction held 9 bases outside the gene matches. CDR1 is SGHTS, CDR2 YDEGEE, per germline. CDR3 protein: CASSATGVGDTEAFF. The CDR3 nucleotides are TGTGCCAGCAGCGCTACAGGGGTCGGGGACACTGAAGCTTTCTTT.

The chain has TRBV14 and TRBJ1-2, with D unresolved. Trimming shortened V by 2 bases and J by 6 bases, and 16 bases separated the two germline ends. Germline assignment: CDR1 SGHDN and CDR2 FVKESK. This CDR3 region has 15 residues. CDR3 DNA: TGTGCCAGCAGCCAAAATTTAGAGGGAAGGAATGGCTACACCTTC. As protein: CASSQNLEGRNGYTF. The full variable domain, rest sourced from reference TRBV14 and TRBJ1-2, is EAGVTQFPSHSVIEKGQTVTLRCDPISGHDNLYWYRRVMGKEIKFLLHFVKESKQDESGMPNNRFLAERTGGTYSTLKVQPAELEDSGVYFCASSQNLEGRNGYTFGSGTRLTVV.

The chain carries TRBV5-6 and TRBJ1-5; no clear D gene. The V gene's germline CDR1 is SGHDT and CDR2 YYEEEE. With 0 bases removed from V and 8 bases from J, the gap between germline ends came to 12 bases. The CDR3 extends over 14 amino acids. In nucleotides, the CDR3 is TGTGCCAGCAGCTTGGGTCCAGGTATTGAGCCCCAGCATTTT. This gives the protein CASSLGPGIEPQHF.

The V call is TRBV10-3, the J call TRBJ2-3, with TRBD2 matching 7 bases. The length of the CDR3 is 15 residues. The trim removed 6 bases at V and 5 bases at J, leaving 11 bases unmatched. Germline CDR1 ENHRY, CDR2 SYGVKD. DNA of the CDR3: TGTGCCATCAGGCCGAGGACTAGTAGCCTAGATACGCAGTATTTT. This sequence encodes CAIRPRTSSLDTQYF.

V usage is TRBV7-2 and J usage is TRBJ1-2; D is ambiguous. The germline gives CDR1 SGHTA, CDR2 FQGNSA. The CDR3 totals 13 residues. V was shortened by 0 bases and J by 4 bases, with 6 bases between the two germline ends. DNA of the CDR3: TGTGCCAGCAGCTTAGCGAGAAGCTATGGCTACACCTTC. Translating gives CASSLARSYGYTF.

The chain joins TRBV4-2 to TRBJ1-6; D is ambiguous. The germline gives CDR1 LGHNA, CDR2 YNFKEQ. Trimming took off 1 base at V and 6 bases at J, with 19 bases between the two ends. CDR3 length equals 18 residues. The CDR3, as DNA: TGTGCCAGCAGCCAAGGAGTTGGCTCTAGCCTCATTAATTCACCCCTCCACTTT. It codes for CASSQGVGSSLINSPLHF.

V gene TRBV19 combines with J gene TRBJ1-2, with 12 nucleotides matching TRBD1. This CDR3 is 15 amino acids long. Trimming took 2 bases from V and 6 from J; bases not matched to a gene: 4. The germline V gene has CDR1 LNHDA and CDR2 SQIVND (reference sequence). The CDR3 bases are TGTGCCAGTAGTATAATGGGACAGGGGGCCCATGGCTACACCTTC. Its protein product is CASSIMGQGAHGYTF.